This TCR beta chain was documented in a study of T-cell memory formation after mild COVID-19. Whole-study context: Largely, TCR clusters stayed within a single donor. General study findings and limits: Later expanders leaned CD4+, whereas day 15 to 85 contracting clones were balanced CD4/CD8.

Germline loops: CDR1 SEHNR, CDR2 FQNEAQ (reference sequence). The ends were cut back, 3 bases at V and 5 bases at J, with 9 bases in the middle. The CDR3 has 13 amino acids. TCRdb ran MiXCR on the 5' RACE reads and lists one entry per CDR3 protein. The data contain roughly 370,000 distinct CDR3 sequences, roughly 15% of them singletons. A note on this clonotype: Its antigen is undetermined.

This receptor was obtained from a man aged 18 to 35 who had mild COVID-19 (a few samples of this study predate the infection). Cell type and time point are not known. V is TRBV7-9 and J is TRBJ2-3; no clear D. Sequenced: PBMCs or a T cell subset sorted from them (not recorded which). CDR3 DNA: TGTGCCAGCAGCTTGGGGTACGGAGATACGCAGTATTTT. It specifies CASSLGYGDTQYF.